The 5 T cell receptor beta chains below all came from one sample that was sequenced in a study of technical replicates of blood from several donors. The data were produced by immunoSEQ multiplex PCR, yet TCRdb's version contains in-frame clones alone and is incomplete. The sample consists of approximately 77,000 clones, under 95% of them appearing once. Sequenced sample: T cells isolated from PBMCs. These receptors were taken from a human donor in good health.

This rearrangement joins TRBV30 to TRBJ1-2; D may be TRBD1 (5 bases). The germline CDR1 and CDR2 sequences are GTSNPN and SVGIG (reference sequence). Trimming shortened V by 8 bases and J by 0 bases, and 13 bases separated the two germline ends. The CDR3 length is 13 residues. CDR3 coding DNA: TGTGCCGTCAGGGAGGGCCCTAACTATGGCTACACCTTC. Translated: CAVREGPNYGYTF.

This clone was found once. The CDR3 region is CASSFGVAGTYEQYF. The CDR3 DNA sequence: TGTGCCAGTAGCTTCGGGGTAGCGGGAACCTACGAGCAGTACTTC. The J gene is TRBJ2-7, the V gene TRBV19, with 8 bases aligning to TRBD2. Trimming removed 6 bases from V and 2 bases from J; junction bases left unmatched: 9. CDR1 is LNHDA, CDR2 SQIVND, per germline (reference sequence). The CDR3 contains 15 residues. The full variable domain, completed using reference TRBV19 and TRBJ2-7, is DGGITQSPKYLFRKEGQNVTLSCEQNLNHDAMYWYRQDPGQGLRLIYYSQIVNDFQKGDIAEGYSVSREKKESFPLTVTSAQKNPTAFYLCASSFGVAGTYEQYFGPGTRLTVT.

This chain uses TRBV2 with TRBJ1-2; D gene ambiguous. V gave up 5 bases and J gave up 8 bases, with 12 bases separating them. This CDR3 is 12 amino acids long. The germline gives CDR1 SNHLY, CDR2 FYNNEI. Here the CDR3 reads CASSTRLGGYTF. CDR3 DNA: TGTGCCAGCAGTACCAGGCTCGGCGGCTACACCTTC.

The genes are TRBV27 and TRBJ1-1, with 7 bases lining up with TRBD1. With 7 bases clipped from V and 4 bases from J, the junction kept 21 bases outside the gene matches. This CDR3 is built from 18 residues. Per germline, CDR1 MNHEY and CDR2 SMNVEV (reference sequence). The CDR3 bases are TGTGCCAGCAAAGGATCCGTTGAGAACAGGGGTTTTGGCACTGAAGCTTTCTTT. This translates into CASKGSVENRGFGTEAFF.

The chain is built from TRBV30 and TRBJ1-3; D possibly corresponds to TRBD1 (5 bases). V lost 0 bases to trimming and J lost 4 bases, with 10 bases between them. CDR1 is GTSNPN, CDR2 SVGIG, per germline (reference sequence). This CDR3 region has 14 residues. In DNA form, the CDR3 reads TGTGCCTGGAGTGTAACCAGGGCGGGAAACACCATATATTTT. Protein sequence: CAWSVTRAGNTIYF.